This T cell receptor beta chain was found in a study of T-cell memory formation after mild COVID-19. Libraries for TCRalpha and TCRbeta carried sample barcodes and unique molecular identifiers via 5'RACE. TCRdb independently ran MiXCR on the 5' RACE reads; one entry per CDR3 protein. The sample lists under 600,000 distinct CDR3 sequences; roughly 20% were seen once. This CDR3 has 13 amino acids. A single count supports this clonotype. The antigen is undetermined. Study outcomes and limitations: CM and EM subsets held most contracting CD4+ clones; EMRA held CD8+ ones. Researchers could not confirm that second-wave clones peaking on day 37 targeted SARS-CoV-2.

Material for sequencing was PBMCs or a T cell subset sorted from them (not recorded which). The source is an adult woman who had mild COVID-19 (a few samples of this study predate the infection). Cell type and time point are not known. The J gene is TRBJ1-2, the V gene TRBV21-1. TRBV21-1 is given as a pseudogene. The chain's CDR3 is CASSKAGSHGYTF. The CDR3 bases are TGTGCCAGCAGCAAAGCAGGGTCTCATGGCTACACCTTC.